This T cell receptor (beta chain) was found in a study of Ad26.COV2.S vaccination and SARS-CoV-2 variants. Measured with immunoSEQ multiplex PCR; TCRdb has only the in-frame clones, and not every one. The data contain roughly 92,000 clones, roughly 84% of them singletons. The study's findings and limits: Whether participants received vaccine or placebo, their non-spike TCR breadth was similar. The placebo group had lower spike-specific TCR breadth than the vaccine recipients did. Following vaccination, spike-specific CD8+ and CD4+ T cell responses reportedly exhibited substantial breadth. There was a possibility that the TCR breadth and depth analyses underestimated total T cell responses.

Remarks on this clone: Its antigen is unknown.

This sequence originates from a human donor who had recovered from COVID-19. The sequences come from peripheral blood, collected after recovery from COVID-19.

The CDR3 sequence is CATSRVGDSHEKLFF. CDR3 coding DNA: TGTGCCACCAGCAGAGTAGGTGACAGTCATGAAAAACTGTTTTTT. This chain connects TRBV15 to TRBJ1-4; tentative D call: TRBD1 (5 bases). Germline V gene lookup returns CDR1 LNHNV and CDR2 YYDKDF (reference sequence). CDR3 length equals 15 residues. V was clipped by 1 base and J by 6 bases, with 12 bases between them.